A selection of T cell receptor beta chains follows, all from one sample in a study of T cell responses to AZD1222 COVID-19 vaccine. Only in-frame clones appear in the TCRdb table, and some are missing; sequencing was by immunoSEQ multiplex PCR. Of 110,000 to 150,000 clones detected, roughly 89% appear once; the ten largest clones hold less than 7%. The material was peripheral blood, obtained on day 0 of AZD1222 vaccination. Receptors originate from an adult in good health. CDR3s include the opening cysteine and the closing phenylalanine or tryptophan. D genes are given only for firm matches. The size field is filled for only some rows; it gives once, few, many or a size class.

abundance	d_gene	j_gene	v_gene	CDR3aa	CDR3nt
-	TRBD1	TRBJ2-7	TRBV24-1	CATSDHGRDRSNYEQYF	TGTGCCACCAGTGACCACGGCCGGGACAGGAGTAACTACGAGCAGTACTTC
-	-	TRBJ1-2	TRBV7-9	CASSRPGQHYGYTF	TGTGCCAGCAGCCGCCCCGGACAGCACTATGGCTACACCTTC
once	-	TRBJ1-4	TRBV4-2	CASSQGGSWSEKLFF	TGTGCCAGCAGCCAAGGAGGGTCTTGGTCGGAAAAACTGTTTTTT
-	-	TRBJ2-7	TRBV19	CASSMRLHGNEQYF	TGTGCCAGTAGTATGCGGTTACACGGCAACGAGCAGTACTTC
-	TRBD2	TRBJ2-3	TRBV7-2	CASSPSLSGRGRADTQYF	TGTGCCAGCAGCCCTAGTTTGAGCGGGAGGGGTAGGGCAGATACGCAGTATTTT
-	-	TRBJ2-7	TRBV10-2	CASRLLASSYEQYF	TGCGCCAGCAGGCTACTGGCTAGCTCCTACGAGCAGTACTTC
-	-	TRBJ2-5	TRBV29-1	CSASRDVGEETQYF	TGCAGCGCCTCCCGGGACGTGGGAGAAGAGACCCAGTACTTC
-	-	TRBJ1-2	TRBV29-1	CSVDWAEQYYGYTF	TGCAGCGTTGATTGGGCGGAACAGTACTATGGCTACACCTTC
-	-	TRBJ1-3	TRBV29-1	CSVALPGNTIYF	TGCAGCGTCGCCTTGCCTGGAAACACCATATATTTT
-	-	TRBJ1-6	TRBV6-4	CASSAGVSSPLHF	TGTGCCAGCAGTGCAGGGGTTAGTTCACCCCTCCACTTT
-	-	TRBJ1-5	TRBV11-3	CASSVTGVNQPQHF	TGTGCCAGCAGCGTAACAGGAGTCAATCAGCCCCAGCATTTT
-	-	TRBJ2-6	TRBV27	CASSPFSGANVLTF	TGTGCCAGCAGTCCCTTCTCTGGGGCCAACGTCCTGACTTTC
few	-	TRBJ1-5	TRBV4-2	CASSHSKSSNQPQHF	TGTGCCAGCAGCCATTCCAAAAGTAGCAATCAGCCCCAGCATTTT
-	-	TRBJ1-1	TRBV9	CASSPRENPAPEAFF	TGTGCCAGCAGCCCCCGGGAGAACCCGGCCCCTGAAGCTTTCTTT
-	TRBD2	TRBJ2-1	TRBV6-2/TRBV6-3	CASSLRTSGYSYNEQFF	TGTGCCAGCAGTTTGAGGACTAGCGGCTACTCCTACAATGAGCAGTTCTTC
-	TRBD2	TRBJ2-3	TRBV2	CASLSGKGDTQYF	TGTGCCAGCCTTAGCGGGAAAGGAGATACGCAGTATTTT
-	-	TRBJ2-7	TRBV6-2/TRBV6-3	CASSYSALHYEQYF	TGTGCCAGCAGTTACAGCGCGCTACACTACGAGCAGTACTTC
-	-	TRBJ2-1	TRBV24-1	CATSDSAWSSYNEQFF	TGTGCCACCAGTGACTCTGCCTGGAGCTCCTACAATGAGCAGTTCTTC
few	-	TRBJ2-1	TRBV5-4	CASSPLEWGAGGNEQFF	TGTGCCAGCAGCCCACTAGAATGGGGCGCTGGGGGGAATGAGCAGTTCTTC
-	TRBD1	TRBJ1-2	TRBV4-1	CASSPSRDRVNYGYTF	TGCGCCAGCAGCCCCAGCCGGGACAGGGTTAACTATGGCTACACCTTC
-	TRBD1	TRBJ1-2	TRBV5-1	CASSQDRVGGYTF	TGCGCCAGCAGCCAGGACAGGGTCGGTGGCTACACCTTC
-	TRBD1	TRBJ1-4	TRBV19	CASSTGGADEKLFF	TGTGCCAGTAGTACAGGGGGCGCAGACGAAAAACTGTTTTTT
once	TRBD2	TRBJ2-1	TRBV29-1	CSVETRLAASYNEQFF	TGCAGCGTTGAAACCCGACTAGCGGCTTCCTACAATGAGCAGTTCTTC
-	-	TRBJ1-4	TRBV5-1	CASSFGDLDEKLFF	TGCGCCAGCAGCTTCGGGGATCTGGATGAAAAACTGTTTTTT
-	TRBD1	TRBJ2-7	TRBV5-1	CASSLTGTGNPSEQYF	TGCGCCAGCAGCTTAACTGGGACAGGTAACCCAAGCGAGCAGTACTTC